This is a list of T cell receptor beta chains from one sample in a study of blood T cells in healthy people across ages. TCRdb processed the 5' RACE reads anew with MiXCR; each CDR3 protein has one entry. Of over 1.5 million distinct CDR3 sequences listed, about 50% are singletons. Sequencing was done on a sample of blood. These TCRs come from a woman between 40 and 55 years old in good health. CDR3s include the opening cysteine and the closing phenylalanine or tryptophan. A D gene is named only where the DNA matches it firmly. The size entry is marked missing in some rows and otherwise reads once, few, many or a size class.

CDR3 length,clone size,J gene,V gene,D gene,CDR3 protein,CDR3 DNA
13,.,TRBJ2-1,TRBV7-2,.,CASSLDLGNEQFF,TGTGCCAGCAGCCTTGACCTGGGAAATGAGCAGTTCTTC
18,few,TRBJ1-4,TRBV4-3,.,CASSQEEPWRTTNEKLFF,TGCGCCAGCAGCCAAGAGGAACCGTGGAGGACAACTAATGAAAAACTGTTTTTT
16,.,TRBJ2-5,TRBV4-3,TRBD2,CASSQEIAGGQETQYF,TGCGCCAGCAGCCAAGAGATAGCGGGGGGACAAGAGACCCAGTACTTC
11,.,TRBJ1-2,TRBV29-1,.,CSVVYGYGYTF,TGCAGCGTTGTTTACGGCTATGGCTACACCTTC
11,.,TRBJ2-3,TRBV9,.,CASSVDDTQYF,TGTGCCAGCAGCGTAGATGATACGCAGTATTTT
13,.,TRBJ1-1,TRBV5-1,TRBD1,CASSAIDRGEAFF,TGCGCCAGCAGCGCCATCGACAGGGGTGAAGCTTTCTTT
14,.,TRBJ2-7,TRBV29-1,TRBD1,CSVGVGQGGHEQYF,TGCAGCGTTGGGGTGGGACAGGGCGGACACGAGCAGTACTTC
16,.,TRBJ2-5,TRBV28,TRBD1,CASSPIGTGDAETQYF,TGTGCCAGCAGTCCAATAGGGACAGGAGATGCGGAGACCCAGTACTTC
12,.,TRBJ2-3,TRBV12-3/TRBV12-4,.,CASSMGSDMQYF,TGTGCCAGCAGTATGGGGTCAGATATGCAGTATTTT
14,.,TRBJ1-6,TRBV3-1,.,CASSQDFTNSPLHF,TGTGCCAGCAGCCAAGACTTTACTAATTCACCCCTCCACTTT
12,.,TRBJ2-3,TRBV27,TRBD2,CAETSLTDTQYF,TGTGCCGAGACTAGCTTAACAGATACGCAGTATTTT
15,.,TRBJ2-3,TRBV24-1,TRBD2,CATSDLHGGSDTQYF,TGTGCCACCAGTGATTTGCACGGGGGGTCCGATACGCAGTATTTT
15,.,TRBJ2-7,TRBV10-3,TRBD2,CATMAAGTSAYEQYF,TGTGCCACCATGGCTGCGGGGACTAGTGCCTACGAGCAGTACTTC
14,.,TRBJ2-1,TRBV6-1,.,CASGNWKFYNEQFF,TGTGCCAGCGGGAATTGGAAGTTCTACAATGAGCAGTTCTTC
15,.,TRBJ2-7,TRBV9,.,CASSVYGGTYNEQYF,TGTGCCAGCAGCGTATATGGGGGGACCTACAATGAGCAGTACTTC
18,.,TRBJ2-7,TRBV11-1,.,CASSLARIYDPSYNEQYF,TGTGCCAGCAGCTTAGCGAGGATTTACGACCCCTCCTACAATGAGCAGTACTTC
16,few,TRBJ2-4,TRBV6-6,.,CASSPGPPVDWNIQYF,TGTGCCAGCAGCCCTGGACCCCCCGTCGACTGGAACATTCAGTACTTC
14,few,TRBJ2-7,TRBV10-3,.,CAISGGDTTYEQYF,TGTGCCATCTCGGGCGGGGATACTACCTACGAGCAGTACTTC
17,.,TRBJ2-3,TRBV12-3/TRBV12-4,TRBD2,CASSLETSGSWADTQYF,TGTGCCAGCAGTTTGGAAACTAGCGGAAGTTGGGCAGATACGCAGTATTTT
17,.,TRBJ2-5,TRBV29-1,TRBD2,CSVGGGLAGGHQETQYF,TGCAGCGTTGGGGGGGGACTAGCGGGGGGACACCAAGAGACCCAGTACTTC
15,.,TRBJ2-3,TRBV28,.,CASSPASASTDTQYF,TGTGCCAGCAGTCCCGCGAGTGCTAGCACAGATACGCAGTATTTT
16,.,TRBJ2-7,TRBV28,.,CASSFPGERGRNEQYF,TGTGCCAGCAGTTTCCCAGGGGAGAGGGGCCGGAACGAGCAGTACTTC
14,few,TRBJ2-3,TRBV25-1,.,CASSNAARADTQYF,TGTGCCAGCAGTAACGCGGCCCGGGCAGATACGCAGTATTTT
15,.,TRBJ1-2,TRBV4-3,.,CASSQAPSRDYGYTF,TGCGCCAGCAGCCAAGCCCCCAGCAGGGACTATGGCTACACCTTC
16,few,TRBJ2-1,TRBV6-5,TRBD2,CASSKTSGGFYGEQFF,TGTGCCAGCAGTAAAACTAGCGGGGGTTTTTACGGTGAGCAGTTCTTC
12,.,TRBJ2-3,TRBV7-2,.,CASSLDGYTQYF,TGTGCCAGCAGCTTAGACGGGTATACGCAGTATTTT
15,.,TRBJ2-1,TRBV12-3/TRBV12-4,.,CASRREGQPYNEQFF,TGTGCCAGCAGACGTGAGGGGCAGCCCTACAATGAGCAGTTCTTC
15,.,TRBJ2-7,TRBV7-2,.,CASSPHGGPRDEQYF,TGTGCCAGCAGCCCCCACGGGGGGCCCAGGGATGAGCAGTACTTC
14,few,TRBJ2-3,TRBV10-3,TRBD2,CAISAAGGTDTQYF,TGTGCCATCAGTGCAGCGGGGGGCACAGATACGCAGTATTTT
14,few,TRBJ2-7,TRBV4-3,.,CASSQSDGAYEQYF,TGCGCCAGCAGCCAATCGGACGGTGCCTACGAGCAGTACTTC
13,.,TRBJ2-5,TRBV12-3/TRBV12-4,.,CASSVNPAETQYF,TGTGCCAGCAGTGTCAACCCGGCAGAGACCCAGTACTTC
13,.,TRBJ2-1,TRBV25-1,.,CASSEWANNEQFF,TGTGCCAGCAGTGAATGGGCCAACAATGAGCAGTTCTTC
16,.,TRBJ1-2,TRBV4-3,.,CASSLSRGVLNYGYTF,TGCGCCAGCAGCCTATCCCGGGGTGTCCTAAACTATGGCTACACCTTC
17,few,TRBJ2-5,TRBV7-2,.,CASSLEASGGSGETQYF,TGTGCCAGCAGCTTAGAGGCCAGCGGAGGCTCGGGGGAGACCCAGTACTTC
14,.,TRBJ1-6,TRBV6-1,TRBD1,CASKRQGAGSPLHF,TGTGCCAGCAAAAGACAGGGGGCAGGTTCACCCCTCCACTTT
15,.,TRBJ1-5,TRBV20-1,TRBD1,CSAGTGGISNQPQHF,TGCAGTGCGGGGACAGGGGGCATTAGCAATCAGCCCCAGCATTTT
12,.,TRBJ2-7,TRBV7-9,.,CASRQRNCEQYF,TGTGCCAGCCGGCAGCGCAACTGCGAGCAGTACTTC
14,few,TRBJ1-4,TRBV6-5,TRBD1,CASSYRDSNEKLFF,TGTGCCAGCAGTTACCGGGACAGTAATGAAAAACTGTTTTTT
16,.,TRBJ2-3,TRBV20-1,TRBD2,CSARGAERGVTDTQYF,TGCAGTGCTAGAGGGGCAGAGCGGGGGGTCACAGATACGCAGTATTTT
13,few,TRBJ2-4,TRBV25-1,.,CASSEVPEHIQYF,TGTGCCAGCAGTGAGGTCCCGGAACACATTCAGTACTTC
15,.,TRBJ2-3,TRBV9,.,CASSVASGGVDTQYF,TGTGCCAGCAGCGTAGCGTCCGGCGGGGTGGATACGCAGTATTTT
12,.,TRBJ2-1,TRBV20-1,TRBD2,CSAFGLGNEQFF,TGCAGTGCTTTCGGACTAGGCAATGAGCAGTTCTTC
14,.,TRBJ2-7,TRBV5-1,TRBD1,CASSVRGRSTEQYF,TGCGCCAGCAGCGTAAGGGGGCGGTCAACGGAGCAGTACTTC
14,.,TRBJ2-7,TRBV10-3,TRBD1,CAISRTGADYEQYF,TGTGCCATCAGCCGGACAGGGGCGGACTACGAGCAGTACTTC
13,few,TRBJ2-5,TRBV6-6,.,CASTKGRAETQYF,TGTGCCAGCACCAAAGGACGGGCAGAGACCCAGTACTTC
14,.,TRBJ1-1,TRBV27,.,CASSPLGGSTEAFF,TGTGCCAGCAGCCCCCTGGGGGGGAGCACTGAAGCTTTCTTT
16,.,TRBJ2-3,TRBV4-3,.,CASSLGRTPGPETQYF,TGCGCCAGCAGCCTGGGACGGACGCCCGGACCAGAGACGCAGTATTTT
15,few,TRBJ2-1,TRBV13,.,CASSLPTTNEGSQFF,TGTGCCAGCAGCTTACCGACTACTAACGAGGGCTCGCAGTTCTTC
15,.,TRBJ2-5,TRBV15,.,CATSSRSGGLETQYF,TGTGCCACCAGCAGTCGGTCCGGCGGGTTGGAGACCCAGTACTTC
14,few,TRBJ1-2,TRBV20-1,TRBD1,CSARRRQGARGYTF,TGCAGTGCTAGAAGACGACAGGGGGCGAGGGGCTACACCTTC
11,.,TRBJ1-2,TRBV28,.,CAGYNRAGYTF,TGTGCCGGTTATAACAGGGCCGGCTACACCTTC